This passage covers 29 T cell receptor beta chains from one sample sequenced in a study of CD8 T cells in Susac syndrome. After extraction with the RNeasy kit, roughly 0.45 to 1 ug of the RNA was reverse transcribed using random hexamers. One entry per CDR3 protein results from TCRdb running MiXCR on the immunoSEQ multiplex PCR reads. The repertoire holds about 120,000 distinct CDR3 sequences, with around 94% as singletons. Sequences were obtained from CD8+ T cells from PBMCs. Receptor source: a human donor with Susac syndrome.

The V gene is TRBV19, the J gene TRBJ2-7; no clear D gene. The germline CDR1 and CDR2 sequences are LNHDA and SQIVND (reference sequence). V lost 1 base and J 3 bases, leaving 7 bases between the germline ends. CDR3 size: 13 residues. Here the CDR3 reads CASSIAQDYEQYF. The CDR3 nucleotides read TGTGCCAGTAGTATAGCTCAGGACTACGAGCAGTACTTC.

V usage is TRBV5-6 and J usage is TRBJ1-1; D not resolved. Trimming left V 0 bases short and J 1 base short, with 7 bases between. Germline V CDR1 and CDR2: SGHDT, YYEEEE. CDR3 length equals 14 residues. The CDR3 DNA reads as TGTGCCAGCAGCTTGGCTGGGGAGAACACTGAAGCTTTCTTT. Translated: CASSLAGENTEAFF.

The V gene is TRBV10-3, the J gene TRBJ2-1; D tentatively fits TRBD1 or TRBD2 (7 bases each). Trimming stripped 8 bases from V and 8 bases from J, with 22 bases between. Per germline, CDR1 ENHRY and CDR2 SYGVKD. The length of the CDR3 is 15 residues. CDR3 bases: TGTGCCATCGGGGCCCAGGGGGGGTCCCGGCATGAGCAGTTCTTC. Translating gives CAIGAQGGSRHEQFF.

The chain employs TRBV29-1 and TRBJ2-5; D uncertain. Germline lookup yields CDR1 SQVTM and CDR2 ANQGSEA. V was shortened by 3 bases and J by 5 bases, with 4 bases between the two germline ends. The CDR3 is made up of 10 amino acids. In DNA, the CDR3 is TGCAGCGTTGATAGGGAGACCCAGTACTTC. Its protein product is CSVDRETQYF.

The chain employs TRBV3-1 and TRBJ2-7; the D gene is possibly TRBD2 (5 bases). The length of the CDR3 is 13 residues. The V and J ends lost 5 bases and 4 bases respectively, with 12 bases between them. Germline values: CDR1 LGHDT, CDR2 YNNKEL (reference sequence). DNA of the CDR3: TGTGCCAGCAGCGGAGAGGGCGATTACGAGCAGTACTTC. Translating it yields CASSGEGDYEQYF.

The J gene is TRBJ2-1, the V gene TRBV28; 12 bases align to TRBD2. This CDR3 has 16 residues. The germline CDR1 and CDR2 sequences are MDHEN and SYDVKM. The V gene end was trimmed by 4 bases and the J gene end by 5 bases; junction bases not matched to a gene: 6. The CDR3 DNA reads TGTGCCAGCAGTTCCCGACTAGCGGGGGCGAACAATGAGCAGTTCTTC. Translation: CASSSRLAGANNEQFF.

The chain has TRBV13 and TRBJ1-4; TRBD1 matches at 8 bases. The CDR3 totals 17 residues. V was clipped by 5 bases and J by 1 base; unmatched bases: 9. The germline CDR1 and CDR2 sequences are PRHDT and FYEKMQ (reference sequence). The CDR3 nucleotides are TGTGCCAGCAGCCCGACAGGGGAGCTCCGAACTAATGAAAAACTGTTTTTT. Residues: CASSPTGELRTNEKLFF.

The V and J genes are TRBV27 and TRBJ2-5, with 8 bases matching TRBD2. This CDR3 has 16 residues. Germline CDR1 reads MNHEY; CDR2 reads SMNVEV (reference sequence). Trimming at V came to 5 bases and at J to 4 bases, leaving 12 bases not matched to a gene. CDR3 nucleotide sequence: TGTGCCAGCAGTCCGTCAGCGGGAGAGATGGGAGAGACCCAGTACTTC. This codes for CASSPSAGEMGETQYF.

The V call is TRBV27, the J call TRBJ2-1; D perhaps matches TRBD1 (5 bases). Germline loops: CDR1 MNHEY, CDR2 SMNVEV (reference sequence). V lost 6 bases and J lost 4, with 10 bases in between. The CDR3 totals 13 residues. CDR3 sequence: CASSQGEYNEQFF. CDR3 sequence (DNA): TGTGCCAGCAGCCAAGGGGAATACAATGAGCAGTTCTTC.

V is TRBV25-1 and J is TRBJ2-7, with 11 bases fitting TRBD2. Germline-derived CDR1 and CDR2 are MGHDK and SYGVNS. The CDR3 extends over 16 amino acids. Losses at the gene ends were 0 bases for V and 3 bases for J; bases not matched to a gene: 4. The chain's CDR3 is CASSEYASGRLYEQYF. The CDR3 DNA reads TGTGCCAGCAGTGAATATGCTAGCGGGAGGCTCTACGAGCAGTACTTC.

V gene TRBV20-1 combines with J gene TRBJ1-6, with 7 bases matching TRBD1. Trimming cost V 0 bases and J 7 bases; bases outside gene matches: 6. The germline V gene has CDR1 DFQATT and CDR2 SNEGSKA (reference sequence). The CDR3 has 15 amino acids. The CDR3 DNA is TGCAGTGCTAGAGACCTGACAGGGTGGAATTCACCCCTCCACTTT. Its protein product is CSARDLTGWNSPLHF.

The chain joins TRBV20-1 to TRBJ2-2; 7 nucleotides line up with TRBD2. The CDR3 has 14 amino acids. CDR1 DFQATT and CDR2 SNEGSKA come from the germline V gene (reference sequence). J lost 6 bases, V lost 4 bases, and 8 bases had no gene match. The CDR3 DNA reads TGCAGTGCTACGACCCCGGGGGGAGCCGGGGAGCTGTTTTTT. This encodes CSATTPGGAGELFF.

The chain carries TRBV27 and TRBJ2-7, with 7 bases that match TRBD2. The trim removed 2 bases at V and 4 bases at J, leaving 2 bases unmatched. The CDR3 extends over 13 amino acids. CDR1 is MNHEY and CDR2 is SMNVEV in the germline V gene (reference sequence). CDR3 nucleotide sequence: TGTGCCAGCAGTTTACGCGGGAGATACGAGCAGTACTTC. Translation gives CASSLRGRYEQYF.

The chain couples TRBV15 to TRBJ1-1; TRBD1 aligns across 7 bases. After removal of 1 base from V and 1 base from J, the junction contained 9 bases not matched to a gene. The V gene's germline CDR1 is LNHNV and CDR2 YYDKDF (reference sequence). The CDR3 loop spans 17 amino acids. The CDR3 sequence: CATSRGIQTGANTEAFF. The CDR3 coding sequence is TGTGCCACCAGCAGAGGCATCCAAACAGGGGCGAACACTGAAGCTTTCTTT.

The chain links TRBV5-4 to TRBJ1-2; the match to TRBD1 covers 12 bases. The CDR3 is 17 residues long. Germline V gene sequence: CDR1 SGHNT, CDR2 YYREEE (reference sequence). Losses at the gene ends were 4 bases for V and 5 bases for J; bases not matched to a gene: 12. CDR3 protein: CASSPSGQGALGYGYTF. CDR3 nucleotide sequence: TGTGCCAGCAGCCCATCGGGACAGGGGGCGTTGGGATATGGCTACACCTTC.

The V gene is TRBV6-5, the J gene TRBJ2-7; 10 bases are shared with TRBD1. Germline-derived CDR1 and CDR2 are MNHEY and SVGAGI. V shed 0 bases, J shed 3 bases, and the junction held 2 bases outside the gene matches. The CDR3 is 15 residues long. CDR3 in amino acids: CASSYSGQGNYEQYF. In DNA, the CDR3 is TGTGCCAGCAGTTACTCGGGACAGGGGAACTACGAGCAGTACTTC.

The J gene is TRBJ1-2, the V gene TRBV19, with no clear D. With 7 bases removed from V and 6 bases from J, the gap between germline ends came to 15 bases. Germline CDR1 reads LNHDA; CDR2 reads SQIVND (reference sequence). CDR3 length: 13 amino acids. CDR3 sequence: CASNIGRGHGYTF. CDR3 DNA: TGTGCCAGTAACATCGGGAGAGGGCATGGCTACACCTTC.

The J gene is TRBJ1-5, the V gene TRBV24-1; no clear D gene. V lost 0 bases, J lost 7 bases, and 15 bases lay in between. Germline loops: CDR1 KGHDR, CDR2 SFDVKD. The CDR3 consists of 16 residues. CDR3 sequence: CATSDLWAGLGQPQHF. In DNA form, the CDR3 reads TGTGCCACCAGTGATTTGTGGGCTGGGTTAGGACAGCCCCAGCATTTT.

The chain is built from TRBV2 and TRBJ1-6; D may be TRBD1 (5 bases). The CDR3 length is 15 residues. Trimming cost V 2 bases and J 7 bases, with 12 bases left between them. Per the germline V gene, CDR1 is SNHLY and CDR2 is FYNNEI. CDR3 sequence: CASSEYTGRNSPLHF. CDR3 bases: TGTGCCAGCAGTGAATACACAGGCCGAAATTCACCCCTCCACTTT.

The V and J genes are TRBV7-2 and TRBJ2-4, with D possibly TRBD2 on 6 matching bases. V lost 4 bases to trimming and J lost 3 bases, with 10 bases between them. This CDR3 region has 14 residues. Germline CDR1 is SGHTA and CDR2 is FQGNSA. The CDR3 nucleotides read TGTGCCAGCAGCTCGGGACTCCACAAAAACATTCAGTACTTC. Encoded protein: CASSSGLHKNIQYF.

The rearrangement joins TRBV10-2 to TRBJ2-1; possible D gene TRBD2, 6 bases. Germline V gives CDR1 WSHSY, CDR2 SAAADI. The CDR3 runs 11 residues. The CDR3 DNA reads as TGCGTAGCGGAAGGGGAAAATGAGCAGTTCTTC. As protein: CVAEGENEQFF.

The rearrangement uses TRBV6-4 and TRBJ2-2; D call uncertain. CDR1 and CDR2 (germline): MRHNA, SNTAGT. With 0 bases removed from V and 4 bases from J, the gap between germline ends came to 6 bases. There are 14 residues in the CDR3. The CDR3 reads CASSDSTTTGELFF. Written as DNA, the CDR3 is TGTGCCAGCAGTGACTCGACCACCACCGGGGAGCTGTTTTTT.

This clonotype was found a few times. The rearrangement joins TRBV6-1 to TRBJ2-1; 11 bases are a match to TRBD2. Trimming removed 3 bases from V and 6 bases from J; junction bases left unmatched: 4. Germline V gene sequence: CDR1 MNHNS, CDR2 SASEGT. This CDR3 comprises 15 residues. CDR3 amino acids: CASSEELAGVNEQFF. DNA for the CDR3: TGTGCCAGCAGTGAGGAACTAGCGGGAGTCAATGAGCAGTTCTTC.

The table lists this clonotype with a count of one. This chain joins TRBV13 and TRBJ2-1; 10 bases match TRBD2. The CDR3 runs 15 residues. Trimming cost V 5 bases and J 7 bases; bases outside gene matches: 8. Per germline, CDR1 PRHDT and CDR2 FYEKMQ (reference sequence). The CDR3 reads CASSLYASGRNEQFF. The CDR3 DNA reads TGTGCCAGCAGCCTCTATGCTAGCGGGAGAAATGAGCAGTTCTTC.

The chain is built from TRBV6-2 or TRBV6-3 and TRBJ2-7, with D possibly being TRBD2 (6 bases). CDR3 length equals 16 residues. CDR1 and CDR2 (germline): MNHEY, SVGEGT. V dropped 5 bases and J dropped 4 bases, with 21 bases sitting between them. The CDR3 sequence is CASSTGLLNPDYEQYF. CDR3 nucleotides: TGTGCCAGCAGTACGGGACTTCTCAACCCGGATTACGAGCAGTACTTC.

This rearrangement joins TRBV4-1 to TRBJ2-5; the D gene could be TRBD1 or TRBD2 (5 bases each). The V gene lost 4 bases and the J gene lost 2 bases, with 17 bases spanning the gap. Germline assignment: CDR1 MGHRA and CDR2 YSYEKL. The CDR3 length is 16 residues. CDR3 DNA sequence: TGCGCCAGCAGCCCGGGGACGAGGGGTTGGCAAGAGACCCAGTACTTC. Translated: CASSPGTRGWQETQYF.

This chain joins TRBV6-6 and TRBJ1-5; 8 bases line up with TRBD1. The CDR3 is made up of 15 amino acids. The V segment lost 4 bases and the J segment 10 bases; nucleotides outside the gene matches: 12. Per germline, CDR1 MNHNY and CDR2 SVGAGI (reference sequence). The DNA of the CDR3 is TGTGCCAGCAGTTGGTCAACAGGGGGAGGGCGTCCCCAGCATTTT. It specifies CASSWSTGGGRPQHF.

The CDR3 region is CASSDDRSYGYTF. The DNA for the CDR3 is TGTGCCAGCAGTGACGACAGGAGCTATGGCTACACCTTC. V usage is TRBV28 and J usage is TRBJ1-2; tentative D call: TRBD1 (6 bases). Trimming pared 5 bases from V and 4 bases from J, leaving 11 bases between. CDR1 MDHEN and CDR2 SYDVKM come from the germline V gene. The CDR3 covers 13 residues.

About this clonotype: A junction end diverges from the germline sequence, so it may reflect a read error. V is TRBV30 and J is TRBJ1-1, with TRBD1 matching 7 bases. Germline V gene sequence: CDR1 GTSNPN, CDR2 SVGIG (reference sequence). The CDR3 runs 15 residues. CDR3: CAWSSTDQGVRRPRF. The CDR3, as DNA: TGTGCCTGGAGTTCCACCGACCAGGGGGTCCGTCGACCCCGTTTT.